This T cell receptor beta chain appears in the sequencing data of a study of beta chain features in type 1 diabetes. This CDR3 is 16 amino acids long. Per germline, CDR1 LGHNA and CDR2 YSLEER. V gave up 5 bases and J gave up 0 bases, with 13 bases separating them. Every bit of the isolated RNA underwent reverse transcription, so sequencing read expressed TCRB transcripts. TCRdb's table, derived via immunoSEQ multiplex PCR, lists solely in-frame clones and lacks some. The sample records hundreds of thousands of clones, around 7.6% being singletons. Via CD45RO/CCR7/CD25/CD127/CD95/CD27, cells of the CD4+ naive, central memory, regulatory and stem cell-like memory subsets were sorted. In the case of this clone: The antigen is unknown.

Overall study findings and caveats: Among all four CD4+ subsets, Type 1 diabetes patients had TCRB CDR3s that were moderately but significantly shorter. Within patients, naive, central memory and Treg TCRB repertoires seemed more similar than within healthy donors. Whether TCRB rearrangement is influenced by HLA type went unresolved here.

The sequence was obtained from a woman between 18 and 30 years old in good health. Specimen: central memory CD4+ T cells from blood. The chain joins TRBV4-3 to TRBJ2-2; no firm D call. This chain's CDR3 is CASSWSRAPNTGELFF. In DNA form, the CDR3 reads TGCGCCAGCAGCTGGAGTCGGGCCCCGAACACCGGGGAGCTGTTTTTT.